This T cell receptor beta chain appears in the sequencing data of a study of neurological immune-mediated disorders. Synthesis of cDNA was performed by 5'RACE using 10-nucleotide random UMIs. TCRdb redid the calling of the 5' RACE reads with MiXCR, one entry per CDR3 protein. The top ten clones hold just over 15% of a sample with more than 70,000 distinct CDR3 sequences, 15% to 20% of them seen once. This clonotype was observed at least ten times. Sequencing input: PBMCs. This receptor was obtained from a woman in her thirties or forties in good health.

DNA for the CDR3: TGTGCCAGCAGTCTGGACAGTTTCTCTGGGGCCAACGTCCTGACTTTC. Translated: CASSLDSFSGANVLTF. The J gene is TRBJ2-6, the V gene TRBV6-2 or TRBV6-3; a weak D match, TRBD1 (6 bases). Trimming pared 5 bases from V and 0 bases from J, leaving 11 bases between. The germline V gene has CDR1 MNHEY and CDR2 SVGEGT. The CDR3 is 16 amino acids.